The 8 T cell receptor beta chains below were found in one sample sequenced in a study of cytomegalovirus exposure and HLA in healthy donors. This PCR relied on a set of 60 Vbeta primers and 13 Jbeta primers. The protocol was immunoSEQ multiplex PCR, while the TCRdb copy is restricted to in-frame clones and leaves out a portion. The table includes under 200,000 clones, around 79% detected once. Sequenced material: PBMCs. The receptors were sampled from a male donor in good health and CMV-seropositive.

The chain combines TRBV7-6 with TRBJ2-5; D unclear. The CDR3 loop spans 14 amino acids. CDR1 is SGHVS, CDR2 FNYEAQ, per germline. Trimming removed 3 bases from V and 1 base from J, with 9 bases in between. The CDR3 bases are TGTGCCAGCAGCTTCTCTGCGTCCCAAGAGACCCAGTACTTC. Amino acids: CASSFSASQETQYF.

This clone was seen more than once but under ten times. The V call is TRBV9, the J call TRBJ1-4; TRBD1 is a possible D gene (5 bases). This CDR3 is 16 amino acids long. CDR1 SGDLS and CDR2 YYNGEE come from the germline V gene. V lost 4 bases to trimming and J lost 0 bases, with 13 bases between them. CDR3 coding DNA: TGTGCCAGCAGCCGGGGACTTTCTGCAACTAATGAAAAACTGTTTTTT. It encodes CASSRGLSATNEKLFF.

The chain combines TRBV27 with TRBJ2-7; a possible D gene is TRBD1 (5 bases). The germline V gene has CDR1 MNHEY and CDR2 SMNVEV (reference sequence). CDR3 length: 15 residues. V was shortened by 5 bases and J by 4 bases, with 18 bases between the two germline ends. The CDR3 loop reads CASSAYYDQGYEQYF. CDR3 bases: TGTGCCAGCAGTGCTTACTACGACCAGGGATACGAGCAGTACTTC.

This sequence joins TRBV2 and TRBJ1-4, with D possibly TRBD1 on 5 matching bases. V lost 6 bases and J 8 bases, leaving 16 bases between the germline ends. The CDR3 runs 14 residues. Per germline, CDR1 SNHLY and CDR2 FYNNEI. The CDR3 nucleotides read TGTGCCAGCAGCATGGGGGGGTTTAGAGAAAAACTGTTTTTT. It translates to CASSMGGFREKLFF.

The V and J genes are TRBV10-3 and TRBJ2-7, with D tentatively TRBD2 (6 bases). The CDR3 runs to 13 residues. The V end was cut by 1 base, the J end by 5 bases, with 9 bases between. Germline assignment: CDR1 ENHRY and CDR2 SYGVKD. The CDR3 spells CAISELGGDEQYF. CDR3 DNA: TGTGCCATCAGTGAGTTGGGCGGGGACGAGCAGTACTTC.

This chain joins TRBV7-2 and TRBJ2-7; 8 bases align to TRBD1. V lost 5 bases to trimming and J lost 2 bases; unmatched junction nucleotides: 8. There are 15 residues in the CDR3. Germline-derived CDR1 and CDR2 are SGHTA and FQGNSA. The CDR3 nucleotides are TGTGCCAGCAGCGCCAGGGGGCGCGGGCCCTACGAGCAGTACTTC. It translates to CASSARGRGPYEQYF.

In its sample, this clone was seen once. The chain employs TRBV6-5 and TRBJ1-3, with unresolved D. The CDR3 length is 15 residues. Germline values: CDR1 MNHEY, CDR2 SVGAGI. V was pared by 6 bases and J by 7 bases, with 19 bases between. The CDR3 loop reads CASSSTRVTSNTIYF. The CDR3 coding sequence is TGTGCCAGCAGCTCCACTCGGGTTACATCGAACACCATATATTTT.

This chain joins TRBV5-4 and TRBJ2-7; 10 nucleotides align to TRBD2. This CDR3 spans 16 amino acids. The germline gives CDR1 SGHNT, CDR2 YYREEE (reference sequence). The V gene end was trimmed by 3 bases and the J gene end by 2 bases; junction bases not matched to a gene: 8. In DNA form, the CDR3 reads TGTGCCAGCAGCTGGGGCGGGACTAGCGCGACCTACGAGCAGTACTTC. Protein: CASSWGGTSATYEQYF.